The T cell receptor (beta chain) under discussion was sequenced for a study of cytomegalovirus exposure and HLA in healthy donors. Study-level findings and limits: Later analysis demonstrated an association between a missense DCLRE1C variant and TCR beta V- and J-gene trimming. Among the CMV-associated chains, three were confirmed in vitro as specific for CMV antigens. V segments that were indistinguishable, TRBV6-2 and TRBV6-3 among them, were omitted from analysis.

In the PCR, 60 Vbeta and 13 Jbeta primers were used. Using immunoSEQ multiplex PCR, the repertoire was profiled, and TCRdb retains in-frame clones only, with some absent. The sample contains 95,000 to 100,000 clones, roughly 82% of which appear only once. The sample holds one count of this clone. Its antigen is undetermined. The germline V gene encodes CDR1 GTSNPN and CDR2 SVGIG (reference sequence). The CDR3 sequence is 12 residues long. Trimming pared 2 bases from V and 3 bases from J, leaving 8 bases between. The clonotype comes from a man aged 45 to 65 in good health and CMV-seronegative. The chain is built from TRBV30 and TRBJ2-7, with D maybe TRBD2 (5 bases). The sequenced material came from PBMCs. The CDR3 is CAWSPRDYEQYF. The CDR3 DNA reads as TGTGCCTGGAGTCCCCGGGACTACGAGCAGTACTTC.